The source of this T cell receptor beta chain is a study of T-cell reconstitution after alpha-beta-depleted transplantation in children. Study-wide results and caveats: Among T cells one year after transplant, newly produced cells accounted for most counts and diversity.

Researchers prepared the TCRbeta library using unique molecular identifiers, the study reports. In TCRdb, the PCR reads were re-called with MiXCR into one record per CDR3 protein. The data hold approximately 98,000 distinct CDR3 sequences, with 5.5% to 6.5% observed a single time. The CDR3 extends over 15 amino acids. V was clipped by 4 bases and J by 3 bases; unmatched bases: 7. Germline values: CDR1 SGHRS, CDR2 YFSETQ. Concerning this clonotype: Antigen specificity is unknown.

The chain is built from TRBV5-1 and TRBJ1-2; 9 positions match TRBD1. Sequencing was performed on PBMCs, mostly from graft donor cells, taken 360 days after TCRalphabeta/CD19-depleted stem cell transplant. This TCR came from a male patient between 2 and 15 years old who had a stem cell transplant for acute lymphoblastic leukemia, so the T cells may come from the graft donor. CDR3 bases: TGCGCCAGCAGCAATTCACAGGGGGCACACTATGGCTACACCTTC. Amino acid sequence: CASSNSQGAHYGYTF.